What follows are 27 T cell receptor beta chains derived from one specimen sequenced in a study of blood T cell repertoires in COVID-19 (dated by TCRdb to about 2020). The library relied on the immunoSEQ multiplex PCR assay. Here the immuneACCESS table is served through TCRdb, limited to in-frame sequences with V and J called. Missing clones are a known gap in these copies; in checked studies unresolved V genes cover under half, and the rest lacks a known reason. The sample contains fewer than 180,000 clones, around 90% of them found a single time. About 4.2% of the sample is taken by the ten largest. The sequenced material came from peripheral blood. These receptor sequences come from a woman between 55 and 75 years old with active or convalescent COVID-19.

The chain carries TRBV10-3 and TRBJ2-7; 10 bases agree with TRBD2. Trimming removed 5 bases from V and 1 base from J; junction bases left unmatched: 2. Germline CDR1 reads ENHRY; CDR2 reads SYGVKD. This CDR3 region has 14 residues. CDR3 protein: CAISLAGESYEQYF. CDR3 nucleotide sequence: TGTGCCATCAGTCTAGCGGGGGAGTCCTACGAGCAGTACTTC.

The rearrangement uses TRBV6-5 and TRBJ1-3; possibly TRBD1 for D (5 bases). The CDR3 covers 13 residues. V was clipped by 4 bases and J by 5 bases, with 9 bases between them. The germline V gene encodes CDR1 MNHEY and CDR2 SVGAGI. CDR3 residues: CASSSAGRNTIYF. The CDR3 nucleotides are TGTGCCAGCAGTTCGGCAGGGAGAAACACCATATATTTT.

This rearrangement joins TRBV6-1 to TRBJ1-6, with D perhaps matching TRBD1 (5 bases). V lost 2 bases and J lost 6, with 14 bases in between. The CDR3 loop spans 16 amino acids. Germline CDR1 MNHNS, CDR2 SASEGT. The CDR3 loop is CASSELGGLTNSPLHF. CDR3 DNA: TGTGCCAGCAGTGAATTGGGGGGATTGACTAATTCACCCCTCCACTTT.

The V call is TRBV29-1, the J call TRBJ1-1, with D hard to call. V was shortened by 5 bases and J by 1 base, with 8 bases between the two germline ends. CDR1 is SQVTM and CDR2 is ANQGSEA in the germline V gene. This CDR3 is built from 12 residues. Written as DNA, the CDR3 is TGCAGCGTTCCTTCGGGGAACACTGAAGCTTTCTTT. It encodes CSVPSGNTEAFF.

The chain recombines TRBV7-9 with TRBJ2-1; no definite D call. The CDR3 spans 12 residues. Trimming took 7 bases from V and 5 from J, leaving 9 bases between them. Germline assignment: CDR1 SEHNR and CDR2 FQNEAQ (reference sequence). Here the CDR3 DNA reads TGTGCCAGCATCCCCGAGCACAATGAGCAGTTCTTC. Encoded protein: CASIPEHNEQFF.

CDR3 residues: CSTRQGGGEQYF. As DNA, the CDR3 is TGCAGCACCCGACAGGGGGGAGGCGAGCAGTACTTC. This chain joins TRBV29-1 and TRBJ2-7, with 9 bases lining up with TRBD1. The CDR3 has 12 amino acids. CDR1 and CDR2 from the germline V gene are SQVTM and ANQGSEA. Trimming cost V 8 bases and J 6 bases; bases outside gene matches: 8.

The V and J genes are TRBV12-3 or TRBV12-4 and TRBJ1-2; 7 nucleotides line up with TRBD1. This CDR3 has 13 residues. The ends lost 4 bases at V and 7 bases at J; junction bases unmatched: 6. The DNA for the CDR3 is TGTGCCAGCAGTTGGGACAGACGTACTGGCTACACCTTC. The encoded protein is CASSWDRRTGYTF.

This chain connects TRBV21-1 to TRBJ1-1. TRBV21-1 is given as a pseudogene. The CDR3 loop spans 18 amino acids. The CDR3, as DNA: TGTGCCAGCAGCAAAACGGAGCCAGAGTACGGGATGAACACTGAAGCTTTCTTT. As protein: CASSKTEPEYGMNTEAFF.

The chain couples TRBV7-2 to TRBJ2-3; no definite D call. CDR1 and CDR2 from the germline V gene are SGHTA and FQGNSA. The CDR3 is made up of 15 amino acids. The V and J ends lost 1 base and 0 bases respectively, with 8 bases between them. CDR3 residues: CASSLDPISTDTQYF. As DNA, the CDR3 is TGTGCCAGCAGCTTAGATCCCATTAGCACAGATACGCAGTATTTT.

V and J are TRBV7-6 and TRBJ2-5; 8 nucleotides match TRBD1. Germline loops: CDR1 SGHVS, CDR2 FNYEAQ. V dropped 5 bases and J dropped 4; count of bases not matched to a gene: 12. The CDR3 contains 16 residues. The CDR3 region is CASSASLGQGRETQYF. In DNA, the CDR3 is TGTGCCAGCAGCGCATCACTTGGACAGGGACGAGAGACCCAGTACTTC.

This clone has only a few counts. This CDR3 is CASSLNYGYTF. The CDR3 nucleotides are TGTGCCAGCAGCCTTAACTATGGCTACACCTTC. The chain uses TRBV27 and TRBJ1-2, with no clear D. The V gene's germline CDR1 is MNHEY and CDR2 SMNVEV (reference sequence). The germline V and J ends were trimmed by 6 bases and 1 base, with 3 bases remaining between them. The CDR3 runs 11 residues.

The chain combines TRBV10-2 with TRBJ1-1; weak D call: TRBD1 (5 bases). The CDR3 consists of 14 residues. With 4 bases removed from V and 4 bases from J, the gap between germline ends came to 13 bases. Germline assignment: CDR1 WSHSY and CDR2 SAAADI. The chain's CDR3 is CASSVAAGGTEAFF. The CDR3 DNA reads TGCGCCAGCAGTGTGGCAGCGGGGGGCACTGAAGCTTTCTTT.

This chain uses TRBV10-3 with TRBJ2-3, with 16 bases aligning to TRBD2. The CDR3 contains 18 residues. The germline gives CDR1 ENHRY, CDR2 SYGVKD. Trimming removed 10 bases from V and 3 bases from J; junction bases left unmatched: 13. CDR3 sequence (DNA): TGTGCCACCAAATCCGGGACTAGCGGGGGGGCCCTTACAGATACGCAGTATTTT. It specifies CATKSGTSGGALTDTQYF.

The V and J genes are TRBV7-6 and TRBJ2-3; the D gene is possibly TRBD1 (6 bases). Germline V gene lookup returns CDR1 SGHVS and CDR2 FNYEAQ. The V end was cut by 5 bases, the J end by 0 bases, with 21 bases between. The CDR3 extends over 18 amino acids. The CDR3 sequence is CASSRHLISGASTDTQYF. For the CDR3, the DNA is TGTGCCAGCAGCCGCCACCTGATTTCAGGGGCCAGCACAGATACGCAGTATTTT.

V gene TRBV19 combines with J gene TRBJ1-5; D is possibly TRBD1 (5 bases). The CDR3 is 15 residues long. Trimming removed 1 base from V and 2 bases from J, with 9 bases in between. Germline loops: CDR1 LNHDA, CDR2 SQIVND (reference sequence). The CDR3 protein is CASSIGQTGNQPQHF. CDR3 nucleotides: TGTGCCAGTAGTATAGGACAGACGGGCAATCAGCCCCAGCATTTT.

The chain combines TRBV4-3 with TRBJ2-7; 8 nucleotides line up with TRBD1. Germline loops: CDR1 LGHNA, CDR2 YSLEER. The CDR3 extends over 14 amino acids. V gave up 7 bases and J gave up 2 bases; unmatched junction bases: 7. The CDR3 region is CASTRQGTPYEQYF. Written as DNA, the CDR3 is TGCGCCAGCACCAGACAGGGGACCCCCTACGAGCAGTACTTC.

V and J are TRBV24-1 and TRBJ2-7; 7 bases are a match to TRBD1. Per the germline V gene, CDR1 is KGHDR and CDR2 is SFDVKD. V dropped 4 bases and J dropped 6; count of bases not matched to a gene: 2. The CDR3 totals 12 residues. The CDR3 loop reads CATSDPGGEQYF. CDR3 sequence (DNA): TGTGCCACCAGTGACCCAGGGGGCGAGCAGTACTTC.

The CDR3 here is CASSFLSGGTGELFF. The CDR3 nucleotides read TGTGCCAGCAGCTTTTTGTCAGGAGGGACCGGGGAGCTGTTTTTT. V gene TRBV7-2 combines with J gene TRBJ2-2; D may be TRBD2 (6 bases). Germline V lookup: CDR1 SGHTA, CDR2 FQGNSA. The CDR3 sequence is 15 residues long. V shed 3 bases and J shed 5 bases, with 13 bases lying between them.

This clone has just one count. The gene calls are TRBV7-2 and TRBJ2-1, with a possible D match to TRBD2 (5 bases). V lost 1 base and J 5 bases, leaving 9 bases between the germline ends. Germline loops: CDR1 SGHTA, CDR2 FQGNSA. This CDR3 is built from 14 residues. The CDR3 reads CASSLDLTNNEQFF. In DNA form, the CDR3 reads TGTGCCAGCAGCTTAGACTTGACTAACAATGAGCAGTTCTTC.

J is TRBJ1-4 and V is TRBV7-9, with TRBD1 matching 9 bases. Germline V gives CDR1 SEHNR, CDR2 FQNEAQ (reference sequence). The CDR3 has 14 amino acids. The trim removed 5 bases at V and 6 bases at J, leaving 4 bases unmatched. CDR3 amino acids: CASSRDREYEKLFF. CDR3 nucleotides: TGTGCCAGCAGCCGGGACAGGGAGTATGAAAAACTGTTTTTT.

Here the CDR3 reads CASSFQGSSEKLFF. CDR3 DNA: TGCGCCAGCAGCTTTCAGGGGAGCAGTGAAAAACTGTTTTTT. The chain has TRBV5-1 and TRBJ1-4; D perhaps matches TRBD1 (6 bases). The germline V and J ends were trimmed by 2 bases and 7 bases, with 12 bases remaining between them. CDR1 SGHRS and CDR2 YFSETQ come from the germline V gene. There are 14 residues in the CDR3.

For the CDR3, the DNA is TGTGCCAGCAGGGGGCTAACGGATACGCAGTATTTT. Its translation: CASRGLTDTQYF. V gene TRBV19 combines with J gene TRBJ2-3, with 8 bases matching TRBD1. The V segment lost 9 bases and the J segment 6 bases; nucleotides outside the gene matches: 5. Per the germline V gene, CDR1 is LNHDA and CDR2 is SQIVND (reference sequence). The CDR3 is 12 amino acids.

This chain connects TRBV7-2 to TRBJ2-1; no definite D call. V lost 5 bases and J 7 bases, leaving 9 bases between the germline ends. Per germline, CDR1 SGHTA and CDR2 FQGNSA. The CDR3 spans 12 residues. The CDR3 reads CASSLPVNEQFF. The CDR3 nucleotides read TGTGCCAGCAGCCTCCCTGTTAATGAGCAGTTCTTC.

The chain employs TRBV10-3 and TRBJ2-3, with 15 bases matching TRBD2. The CDR3 has 19 residues. Germline V gives CDR1 ENHRY, CDR2 SYGVKD. Unmatched junction bases numbered 10, after V lost 2 bases and J lost 4 bases. The CDR3 bases are TGTGCCATCAGTGAGGGACTAGCGGGGGGGCCAGGTTCCCCAGATACGCAGTATTTT. It specifies CAISEGLAGGPGSPDTQYF.

The rearrangement links TRBV10-3 to TRBJ2-2, with 7 nucleotides matching TRBD1. The CDR3 loop spans 14 amino acids. V lost 11 bases to trimming and J lost 3 bases; unmatched junction nucleotides: 9. CDR1 and CDR2 from the germline V gene are ENHRY and SYGVKD. CDR3 protein: CASYPGGDTGELFF. The CDR3 DNA follows: TGTGCCTCCTACCCAGGGGGTGACACCGGGGAGCTGTTTTTT.

V and J are TRBV5-1 and TRBJ2-3; 7 bases fit TRBD1. In germline, CDR1 is SGHRS, CDR2 YFSETQ. Trimming cost V 4 bases and J 0 bases; bases outside gene matches: 8. The CDR3 has 16 residues. CDR3 amino acids: CASSPTGTASTDTQYF. CDR3 sequence (DNA): TGCGCCAGCAGCCCGACCGGGACAGCTAGCACAGATACGCAGTATTTT.

The chain combines TRBV11-2 with TRBJ2-7; 7 bases are a match to TRBD2. The CDR3 sequence is 14 residues long. With 1 base clipped from V and 3 bases from J, the junction kept 3 bases outside the gene matches. Germline V gene lookup returns CDR1 SGHAT and CDR2 FQNNGV. The CDR3 region has the DNA TGTGCCAGCAGCTTAGGGCCTAGCGGCTACGAGCAGTACTTC. Translating gives CASSLGPSGYEQYF. Complete variable domain (other parts from reference TRBV11-2 and TRBJ2-7): EAGVAQSPRYKIIEKRQSVAFWCNPISGHATLYWYQQILGQGPKLLIQFQNNGVVDDSQLPKDRFSAERLKGVDSTLKIQPAKLEDSAVYLCASSLGPSGYEQYFGPGTRLTVT.